Below are 10 T cell receptor beta chains sequenced from a single sample in a study of response to subunit inactivated influenza vaccine. TCRdb re-called the RT-PCR reads through MiXCR, storing one row per CDR3 protein. The table has about 190,000 distinct CDR3 sequences, over 13% seen once. The sample was CD8+ T cells sorted from PBMCs, taken about 5 days after vaccination. Every receptor here comes from a man aged 50 to 60 who received an inactivated influenza vaccine.

By sample fraction, this clonotype is medium-sized. The chain recombines TRBV6-5 with TRBJ2-4; 10 nucleotides align to TRBD1. Per germline, CDR1 MNHEY and CDR2 SVGAGI. The J segment lost 8 bases and the V segment lost 6 bases, leaving 4 bases of the junction unmatched. The CDR3 sequence is 13 residues long. CDR3 DNA: TGTGCCAGCAGCTTGGGACAGGGGTACATTCAGTACTTC. Translated: CASSLGQGYIQYF.

This clonotype has at least ten counts. The V and J genes are TRBV9 and TRBJ1-3; D is unclear. This CDR3 has 15 residues. Germline assignment: CDR1 SGDLS and CDR2 YYNGEE. V lost 0 bases, J lost 1 base, and 8 bases lay in between. The CDR3 sequence: CASSVGSGSGNTIYF. The DNA for the CDR3 is TGTGCCAGCAGCGTAGGAAGTGGGTCTGGAAACACCATATATTTT.

This clonotype has more than one count but fewer than ten. The rearrangement links TRBV29-1 to TRBJ1-1; perhaps TRBD1 as D (6 bases). Germline lookup yields CDR1 SQVTM and CDR2 ANQGSEA. Trimming stripped 6 bases from V and 0 bases from J, with 11 bases between. The CDR3 loop spans 13 amino acids. The CDR3 sequence: CSVGAGMNTEAFF. DNA of the CDR3: TGCAGCGTGGGGGCAGGCATGAACACTGAAGCTTTCTTT. The entire variable domain, with the rest obtained from reference TRBV29-1 and TRBJ1-1, is as follows: SAVISQKPSRDICQRGTSLTIQCQVDSQVTMMFWYRQQPGQSLTLIATANQGSEATYESGFVIDKFPISRPNLTFSTLTVSNMSPEDSSIYLCSVGAGMNTEAFFGQGTRLTVV.

This chain uses TRBV20-1 with TRBJ2-3, with 9 nucleotides matching TRBD2. CDR1 DFQATT and CDR2 SNEGSKA come from the germline V gene (reference sequence). V trimming: 0 bases; J trimming: 8 bases; junction bases outside the gene matches: 9. CDR3 length: 15 amino acids. CDR3 DNA sequence: TGCAGTGCTAGAGATCGACGGACTAGCGACTTTACGCAGTATTTT. Protein: CSARDRRTSDFTQYF.

This clonotype was counted between two and nine times. The rearrangement joins TRBV27 to TRBJ2-7; 9 nucleotides match TRBD1. Germline loops: CDR1 MNHEY, CDR2 SMNVEV (reference sequence). The CDR3 totals 16 residues. Trimming took 1 base from V and 3 from J; bases not matched to a gene: 7. The CDR3 reads CASSLYGTGSFYEQYF. CDR3 DNA sequence: TGTGCCAGCAGTTTATACGGGACAGGGTCCTTCTACGAGCAGTACTTC.

The table lists this clonotype with a few counts. The rearrangement uses TRBV9 and TRBJ2-7, with D tentatively TRBD1 or TRBD2 (5 bases each). The CDR3 is made up of 15 amino acids. Germline assignment: CDR1 SGDLS and CDR2 YYNGEE. Deletions cut 2 bases from V and 1 base from J, with 13 bases between. DNA of the CDR3: TGTGCCAGCAGCGTGGGGGAGAACCCGTCCTACGAGCAGTACTTC. Protein: CASSVGENPSYEQYF.

The chain carries TRBV18 and TRBJ1-5, with 10 bases identical to TRBD1. Germline trimming cut 3 bases from V and 3 bases from J; bases unmatched to any gene: 5. The CDR3 is made up of 16 amino acids. Germline V gives CDR1 KGHSH, CDR2 LQKENI. The CDR3 DNA is TGTGCCAGCTCACCGAGAGGGACAGGGGACAATCAGCCCCAGCATTTT. Translated: CASSPRGTGDNQPQHF.

This clonotype was picked up a small number of times. The gene calls are TRBV28 and TRBJ2-7; a weak D match, TRBD1 (5 bases). Trimming removed 0 bases from V and 0 bases from J, with 12 bases in between. The CDR3 sequence is 16 residues long. Germline CDR1 and CDR2: MDHEN and SYDVKM. The DNA for the CDR3 is TGTGCCAGCAGTTTATGGGGCAGGGTTGGCTCCTACGAGCAGTACTTC. Its translation is CASSLWGRVGSYEQYF.

This clonotype was observed a handful of times. The chain links TRBV24-1 to TRBJ1-1, with D uncertain. Germline V gives CDR1 KGHDR, CDR2 SFDVKD. The CDR3 covers 13 residues. V dropped 4 bases and J dropped 1 base, with 6 bases sitting between them. In DNA form, the CDR3 reads TGTGCCACCAGTGAGGGTGGGAACACTGAAGCTTTCTTT. This translates into CATSEGGNTEAFF.

This clonotype was counted a few times. The chain has TRBV12-3 or TRBV12-4 and TRBJ2-7; tentative D call: TRBD1 (5 bases). The germline V and J ends were trimmed by 3 bases and 2 bases, with 8 bases remaining between them. CDR3 length: 13 residues. The CDR3, as DNA: TGTGCCAGCAGTTTCTTACAGGCCTACGAGCAGTACTTC. It translates to CASSFLQAYEQYF.